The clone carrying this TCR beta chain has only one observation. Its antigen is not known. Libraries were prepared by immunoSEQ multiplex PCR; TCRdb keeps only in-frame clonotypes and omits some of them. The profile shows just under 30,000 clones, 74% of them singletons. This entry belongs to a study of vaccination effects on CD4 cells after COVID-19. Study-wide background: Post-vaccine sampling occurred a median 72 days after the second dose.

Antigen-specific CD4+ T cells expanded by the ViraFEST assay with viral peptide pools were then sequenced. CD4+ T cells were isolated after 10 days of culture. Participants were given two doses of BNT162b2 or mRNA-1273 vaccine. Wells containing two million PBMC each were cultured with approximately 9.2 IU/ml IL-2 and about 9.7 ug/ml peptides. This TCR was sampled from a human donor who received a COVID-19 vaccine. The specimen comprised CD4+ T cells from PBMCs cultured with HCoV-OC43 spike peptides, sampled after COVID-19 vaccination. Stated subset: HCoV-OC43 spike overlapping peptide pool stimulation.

This chain's CDR3 is CASSHSYVGDTVYGYTF. For the CDR3, the DNA is TGCGCCAGCAGCCACTCATATGTGGGGGATACAGTCTATGGCTACACCTTC. The chain links TRBV4-1 to TRBJ1-2, with D possibly TRBD1 on 5 matching bases. V was trimmed by 3 bases and J by 4 bases, leaving 21 bases between them. Per germline, CDR1 MGHRA and CDR2 YSYEKL. CDR3 length: 17 residues.